This passage covers 3 T cell receptor beta chains from one sample sequenced in a study of blood T cell repertoires in COVID-19. Sequenced by immunoSEQ multiplex PCR; TCRdb stores in-frame clones only, minus some. The table lists around 300,000 clones, about nine tenths of them singletons, with around 6.8% in the top ten. Source material: peripheral blood. These receptors were collected from a woman younger than 45 with COVID-19, enrolled during active disease.

V usage is TRBV11-2 and J usage is TRBJ2-5, with TRBD1 as a possible D gene (6 bases). The length of the CDR3 is 15 residues. The germline CDR1 and CDR2 sequences are SGHAT and FQNNGV. Trimming left V 3 bases short and J 5 bases short, with 16 bases between. CDR3 DNA: TGTGCCAGCAGCTTTCGGCAGGGGACCGTGGAGACCCAGTACTTC. Translating gives CASSFRQGTVETQYF.

The table lists this clone with a few counts. The chain links TRBV11-1 to TRBJ2-7; 7 bases are a match to TRBD1. Germline V gives CDR1 SGHAT, CDR2 FQDESV (reference sequence). Trimming took 9 bases from V and 4 from J; bases not matched to a gene: 6. This CDR3 comprises 12 residues. DNA for the CDR3: TGTGCCAGTGAAGGGGGCTCTTACGAGCAGTACTTC. Protein sequence: CASEGGSYEQYF.

This sequence joins TRBV5-8 and TRBJ1-5; D is possibly TRBD1 (6 bases). The V gene lost 1 base and the J gene lost 0 bases, with 8 bases spanning the gap. This CDR3 spans 15 amino acids. CDR1 and CDR2 (germline): SGHTS, YDEGEE. CDR3 coding DNA: TGTGCCAGCAGCTTGCGGACAGATAGCAATCAGCCCCAGCATTTT. This encodes CASSLRTDSNQPQHF.